This section outlines one T cell receptor beta chain sequence together with its context. At one end the junction does not follow the germline gene, possibly because of a read error. The sample originates from a study of blood T cell repertoires in COVID-19. This table comes from immunoSEQ multiplex PCR, and its TCRdb copy is limited to in-frame clones, with some not included. The sample gives about 310,000 clones, over 80% of which show up once; around 9.3% is in the top ten. This CDR3 comprises 20 residues. Germline V lookup: CDR1 SGHNT, CDR2 YENEEA. Recovered status in Cohort 3 required two negative PCRs, clearance, or symptom resolution.

The TCR was taken from a woman aged 18-29 years who had recovered from COVID-19. The J gene is TRBJ2-1, the V gene TRBV11-3; TRBD2 matches 16 bases. The sequenced material came from PBMCs or T cells enriched from blood (not recorded which). CDR3 in amino acids: CASSLEGTSGGATGVNEQFF. CDR3 bases: TGTGCCAGCAGCCTAGAGGGGACTAGCGGGGGGGCGACCGGGGTCAATGAGCAGTTCTTC.